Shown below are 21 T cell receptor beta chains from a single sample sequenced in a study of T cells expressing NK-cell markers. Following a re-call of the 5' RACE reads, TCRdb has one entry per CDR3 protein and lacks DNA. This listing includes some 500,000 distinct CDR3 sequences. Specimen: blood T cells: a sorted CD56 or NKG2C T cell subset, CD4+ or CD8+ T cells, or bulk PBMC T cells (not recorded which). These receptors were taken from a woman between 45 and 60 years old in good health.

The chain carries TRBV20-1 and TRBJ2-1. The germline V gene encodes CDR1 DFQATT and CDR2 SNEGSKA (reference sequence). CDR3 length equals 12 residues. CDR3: CSARDPAPEQFF.

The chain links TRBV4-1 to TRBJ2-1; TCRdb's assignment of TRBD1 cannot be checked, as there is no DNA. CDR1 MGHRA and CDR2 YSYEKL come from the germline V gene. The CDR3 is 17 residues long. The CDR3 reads CASSQPTGQGSYNEQFF.

This chain's CDR3 is CASSHLGSSSYNEQFF. This chain links TRBV4-1 with TRBJ2-1. The germline V gene encodes CDR1 MGHRA and CDR2 YSYEKL. This CDR3 contains 16 residues.

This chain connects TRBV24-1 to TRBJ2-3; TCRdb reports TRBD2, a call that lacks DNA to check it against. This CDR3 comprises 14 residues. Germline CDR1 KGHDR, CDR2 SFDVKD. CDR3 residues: CATSGLAGTDTQYF.

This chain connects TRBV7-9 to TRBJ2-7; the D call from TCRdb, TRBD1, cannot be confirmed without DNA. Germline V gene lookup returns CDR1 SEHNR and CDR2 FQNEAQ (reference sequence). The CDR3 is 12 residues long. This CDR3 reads CALRGLGDEQYF. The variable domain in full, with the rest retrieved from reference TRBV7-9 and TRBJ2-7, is DTGVSQNPRHKITKRGQNVTFRCDPISEHNRLYWYRQTLGQGPEFLTYFQNEAQLEKSRLLSDRFSAERPKGSFSTLEIQRTEQGDSAMYLCALRGLGDEQYFGPGTRLTVT.

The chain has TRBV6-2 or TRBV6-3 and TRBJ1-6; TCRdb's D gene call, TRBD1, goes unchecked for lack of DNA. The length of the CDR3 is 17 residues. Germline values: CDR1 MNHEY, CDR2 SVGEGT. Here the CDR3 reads CASSWDGQSSYNSPLHF.

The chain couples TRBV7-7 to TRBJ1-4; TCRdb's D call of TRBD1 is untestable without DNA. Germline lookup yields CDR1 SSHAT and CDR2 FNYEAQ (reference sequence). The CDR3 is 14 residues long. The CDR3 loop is CASSPGGREEKLFF.

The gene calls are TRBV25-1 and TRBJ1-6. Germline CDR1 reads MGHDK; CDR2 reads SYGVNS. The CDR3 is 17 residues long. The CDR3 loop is CASSEYGSSSYNSPLHF.

The CDR3 protein is CASSNSQGAEAFF. V is TRBV6-2 or TRBV6-3 and J is TRBJ1-1; TCRdb selects TRBD1, and the lack of DNA leaves this call unchecked. The germline CDR1 and CDR2 sequences are MNHEY and SVGEGT. CDR3 length: 13 residues.

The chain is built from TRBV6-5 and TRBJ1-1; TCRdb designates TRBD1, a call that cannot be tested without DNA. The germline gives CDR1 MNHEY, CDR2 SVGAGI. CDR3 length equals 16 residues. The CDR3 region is CASSTRDRGVSSEAFF.

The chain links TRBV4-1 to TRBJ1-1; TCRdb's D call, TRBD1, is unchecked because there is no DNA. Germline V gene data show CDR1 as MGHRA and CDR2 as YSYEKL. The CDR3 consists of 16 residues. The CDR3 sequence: CASSQGFGGARTEAFF.

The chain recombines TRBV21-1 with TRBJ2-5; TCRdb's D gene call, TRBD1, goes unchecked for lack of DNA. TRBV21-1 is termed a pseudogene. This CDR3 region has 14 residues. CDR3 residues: CASSPPSGKETQYF.

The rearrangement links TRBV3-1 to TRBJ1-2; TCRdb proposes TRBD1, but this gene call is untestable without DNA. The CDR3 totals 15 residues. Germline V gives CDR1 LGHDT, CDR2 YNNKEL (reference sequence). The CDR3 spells CASSQGVGQSYGYTF.

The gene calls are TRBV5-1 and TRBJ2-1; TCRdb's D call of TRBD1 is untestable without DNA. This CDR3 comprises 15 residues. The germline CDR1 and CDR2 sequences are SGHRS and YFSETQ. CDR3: CASSSPRGTWDEQFF.

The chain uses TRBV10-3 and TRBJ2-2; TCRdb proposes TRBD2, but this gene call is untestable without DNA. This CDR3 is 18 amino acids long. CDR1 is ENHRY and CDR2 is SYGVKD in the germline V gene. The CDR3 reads CAISYHGLAGANTGELFF.

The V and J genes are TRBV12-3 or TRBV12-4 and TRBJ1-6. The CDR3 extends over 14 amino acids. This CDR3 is CASTLGARNSPLHF.

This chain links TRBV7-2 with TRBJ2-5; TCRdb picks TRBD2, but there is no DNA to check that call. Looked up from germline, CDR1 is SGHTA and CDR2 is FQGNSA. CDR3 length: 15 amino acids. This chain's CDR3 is CASSFGTSGQETQYF.

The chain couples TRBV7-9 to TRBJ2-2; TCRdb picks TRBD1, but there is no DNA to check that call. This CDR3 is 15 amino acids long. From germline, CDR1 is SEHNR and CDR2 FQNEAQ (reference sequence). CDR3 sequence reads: CASRIGQRDTGELFF.

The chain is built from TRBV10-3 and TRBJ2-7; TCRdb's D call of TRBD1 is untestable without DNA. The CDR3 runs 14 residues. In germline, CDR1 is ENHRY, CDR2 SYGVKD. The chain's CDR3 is CAISGTGGKNEQYF.

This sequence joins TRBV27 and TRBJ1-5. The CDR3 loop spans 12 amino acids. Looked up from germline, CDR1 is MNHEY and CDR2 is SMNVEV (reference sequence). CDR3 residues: CASSRGGQPQHF.

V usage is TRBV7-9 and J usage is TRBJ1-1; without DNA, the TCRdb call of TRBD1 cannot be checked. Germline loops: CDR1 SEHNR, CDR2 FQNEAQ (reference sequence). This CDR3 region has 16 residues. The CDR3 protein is CASSPPTVHMNTEAFF.